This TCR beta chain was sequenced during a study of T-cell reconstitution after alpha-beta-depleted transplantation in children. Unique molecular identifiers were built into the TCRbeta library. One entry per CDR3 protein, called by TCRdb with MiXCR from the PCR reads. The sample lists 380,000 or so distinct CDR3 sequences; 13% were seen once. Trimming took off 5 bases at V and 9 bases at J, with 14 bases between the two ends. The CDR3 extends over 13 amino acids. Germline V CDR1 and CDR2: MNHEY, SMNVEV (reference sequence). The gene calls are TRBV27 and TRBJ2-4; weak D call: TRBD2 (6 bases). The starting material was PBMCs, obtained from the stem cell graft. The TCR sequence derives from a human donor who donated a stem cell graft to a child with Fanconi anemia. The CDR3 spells CASSLSFGGIQYF. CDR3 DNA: TGTGCCAGCAGTCTGTCCTTCGGGGGCATTCAGTACTTC.